The present T cell receptor (beta chain) was sequenced within a study of cytomegalovirus exposure and HLA in healthy donors. Study-wide context: Around 77 million unique TCRs from HLA-typed donors made up an early data release.

As for this clone: The antigen remains unidentified.

The PCR used 60 Vbeta and 13 Jbeta primers. Data came from immunoSEQ multiplex PCR; TCRdb stores just in-frame clones and leaves some out. The table records about 94,000 clones, about 75% of them present only once. Germline assignment: CDR1 SGHKS and CDR2 YYEKEE (reference sequence). The germline V and J ends were trimmed by 1 base and 2 bases, with 9 bases remaining between them. CDR3 length: 15 amino acids. General observations from the study: The HLA-A and HLA-B alleles of most subjects were reportedly predicted accurately from TCR beta sequences.

As for the donors, each was a healthy bone marrow donor. The TCR was taken from a man aged 35-49 years in good health and CMV-seropositive. Sequenced material: PBMCs. The chain links TRBV5-5 to TRBJ2-2, with D possibly TRBD1 on 5 matching bases. CDR3 loop: CASSLQQGNTGELFF. In nucleotides, the CDR3 is TGTGCCAGCAGCTTGCAGCAGGGAAACACCGGGGAGCTGTTTTTT. The full variable domain, in which reference TRBV5-5 and TRBJ2-2 provide the parts outside the CDR3, is DAGVTQSPTHLIKTRGQQVTLRCSPISGHKSVSWYQQVLGQGPQFIFQYYEKEERGRGNFPDRFSARQFPNYSSELNVNALLLGDSALYLCASSLQQGNTGELFFGEGSRLTVL.